This T cell receptor beta chain was recovered during a study of T cell responses to AZD1222 COVID-19 vaccine. Looked up from germline, CDR1 is MNHNY and CDR2 is SVGAGI (reference sequence). CDR3 length equals 17 residues. V lost 5 bases and J lost 2, with 19 bases in between. Repertoires were generated with immunoSEQ multiplex PCR, while TCRdb's copy carries only in-frame clones and drops some. The table records roughly 120,000 clones, around 88% of them present only once. Study results and limitations: Repertoires were obtained only post-peak T cell response.

Regarding this clone: Its antigen is undetermined.

The J gene is TRBJ2-1, the V gene TRBV6-6; D call uncertain. The specimen was peripheral blood, collected 28 days after the second AZD1222 dose. The clonotype comes from an adult who received the AZD1222 COVID-19 vaccine. The CDR3: CASSPGYGRITYNEQFF. The CDR3 DNA reads TGTGCCAGCAGTCCTGGCTATGGCAGGATCACCTACAATGAGCAGTTCTTC.